Each of the 14 T cell receptor beta chains below was sequenced from the same sample in a study of T cell responses to AZD1222 COVID-19 vaccine. Sequencing was performed with immunoSEQ multiplex PCR; in TCRdb, only in-frame clones are kept and a portion is missing. This table holds some 110,000 clones, 70% to 90% found once. Specimen: peripheral blood, collected 28 days after the second AZD1222 dose. These receptors originate from an adult who received the AZD1222 COVID-19 vaccine.

The gene calls are TRBV11-3 and TRBJ2-7; 8 bases fit TRBD1. Trimming took 1 base from V and 6 from J; bases not matched to a gene: 5. The CDR3 runs 14 residues. Germline-derived CDR1 and CDR2 are SGHNT and YENEEA. The CDR3 nucleotides read TGTGCCAGCAGCTTAGGGACAGGGCAAGGCGAGCAGTACTTC. Translated, it gives CASSLGTGQGEQYF.

The chain links TRBV7-2 to TRBJ1-6, with TRBD1 identical over 7 bases. Germline CDR1 is SGHTA and CDR2 is FQGNSA. Trimming removed 5 bases from V and 9 bases from J; junction bases left unmatched: 4. The CDR3 spans 13 residues. The CDR3 DNA is TGTGCCAGCAGCGAGTACAGGGGTTCACCCCTCCACTTT. Translation: CASSEYRGSPLHF.

The genes are TRBV10-3 and TRBJ1-1; D remains unclear. Germline V gene data show CDR1 as ENHRY and CDR2 as SYGVKD. Trimming shortened V by 6 bases and J by 5 bases, and 16 bases separated the two germline ends. The CDR3 totals 14 residues. The CDR3 reads CAISPLFDDTEAFF. Here the CDR3 DNA reads TGTGCCATCAGCCCACTTTTCGACGATACTGAAGCTTTCTTT.

This chain joins TRBV7-8 and TRBJ2-7; D is undetermined. With 2 bases removed from V and 4 bases from J, the gap between germline ends came to 12 bases. The CDR3 spans 14 residues. Germline loops: CDR1 SGHVS, CDR2 FQNEAQ. DNA for the CDR3: TGTGCCAGCAGCTTAAGTGGTCAGAGATACGAGCAGTACTTC. Its translation is CASSLSGQRYEQYF. Combining the CDR3 with reference TRBV7-8 and TRBJ2-7 gives the whole variable domain GAGVSQSPRYKVAKRGQDVALRCDPISGHVSLFWYQQALGQGPEFLTYFQNEAQLDKSGLPSDRFFAERPEGSVSTLKIQRTQQEDSAVYLCASSLSGQRYEQYFGPGTRLTVT.

V usage is TRBV19 and J usage is TRBJ2-1; TRBD2 agrees at 8 bases. The germline CDR1 and CDR2 sequences are LNHDA and SQIVND (reference sequence). V gave up 3 bases and J gave up 2 bases; unmatched junction bases: 0. The CDR3 has 14 residues. The DNA of the CDR3 is TGTGCCAGTAGTATGACTAGCGCCTACAATGAGCAGTTCTTC. Protein sequence: CASSMTSAYNEQFF.

The J gene is TRBJ2-1, the V gene TRBV27; D is perhaps TRBD1 or TRBD2 (5 bases each). The length of the CDR3 is 16 residues. The V end lost 3 bases, the J end lost 5 bases, and 17 bases lay between the germline ends. Germline loops: CDR1 MNHEY, CDR2 SMNVEV (reference sequence). CDR3 in DNA: TGTGCCAGCAGTTTTCTTCAGTGGGGGAAGGACAATGAGCAGTTCTTC. It specifies CASSFLQWGKDNEQFF.

The rearrangement joins TRBV3-1 (or the pseudogene TRBV3-2) to TRBJ2-3, with 8 nucleotides matching TRBD2. The germline gives CDR1 LGHDT, CDR2 YNNKEL (reference sequence). Trimming took 4 bases from V and 2 from J; bases not matched to a gene: 8. This CDR3 has 16 amino acids. The CDR3 region has the DNA TGTGCCAGCAGCCGCGGTAGCGGGACCGTCACAGATACGCAGTATTTT. This codes for CASSRGSGTVTDTQYF.

The chain employs TRBV27 and TRBJ2-7; a possible D gene is TRBD1 (6 bases). This CDR3 is built from 16 residues. Germline CDR1 reads MNHEY; CDR2 reads SMNVEV (reference sequence). V was cut by 4 bases and J by 3 bases, with 19 bases left in between. CDR3 in amino acids: CASSSPEGVGVYEQYF. The CDR3 region has the DNA TGTGCCAGCAGTTCCCCCGAGGGGGTGGGGGTCTACGAGCAGTACTTC.

The V gene is TRBV3-1 (or the pseudogene TRBV3-2), the J gene TRBJ2-5; the D gene is possibly TRBD2 (6 bases). V shed 6 bases and J shed 5 bases, with 13 bases lying between them. Germline assignment: CDR1 LGHDT and CDR2 YNNKEL (reference sequence). The CDR3 is 13 residues long. CDR3 nucleotide sequence: TGTGCCAGCAGTCAACGGGGGAGGGAGACCCAGTACTTC. Protein product: CASSQRGRETQYF.

The V and J genes are TRBV27 and TRBJ1-2; maybe TRBD1 (6 bases). Germline V gene lookup returns CDR1 MNHEY and CDR2 SMNVEV (reference sequence). The CDR3 contains 15 residues. V shed 0 bases and J shed 5 bases, with 13 bases lying between them. In DNA, the CDR3 is TGTGCCAGCAGTTTATCCGTCGGAGGGGGGTATGGCTACACCTTC. Residues: CASSLSVGGGYGYTF.

V and J are TRBV6-5 and TRBJ1-1; TRBD1 agrees at 7 bases. The V gene end was trimmed by 4 bases and the J gene end by 4 bases; junction bases not matched to a gene: 9. The germline gives CDR1 MNHEY, CDR2 SVGAGI. This CDR3 is built from 15 residues. The CDR3 sequence: CASSWSTGEGTEAFF. The CDR3 region has the DNA TGTGCCAGCAGTTGGTCCACAGGGGAGGGCACTGAAGCTTTCTTT.

This chain links TRBV5-1 with TRBJ1-2; 9 positions agree with TRBD1. Germline V lookup: CDR1 SGHRS, CDR2 YFSETQ. Germline trimming cut 1 base from V and 0 bases from J; bases unmatched to any gene: 7. There are 17 residues in the CDR3. The CDR3 coding sequence is TGCGCCAGCAGCTTGTTGGGACAGGGTTTCACTAACTATGGCTACACCTTC. Translating gives CASSLLGQGFTNYGYTF.

The chain carries TRBV2 and TRBJ2-1; 11 bases are a match to TRBD2. The J segment lost 6 bases and the V segment lost 4 bases, leaving 2 bases of the junction unmatched. The CDR3 is 14 residues long. The germline gives CDR1 SNHLY, CDR2 FYNNEI. The CDR3 DNA reads TGTGCCAGCAGTGTAGCGGGAGGGGTCAATGAGCAGTTCTTC. It encodes CASSVAGGVNEQFF.

This clone was seen only once. CDR3 amino acids: CASSSTGGEPGNTIYF. The CDR3 coding sequence is TGTGCCAGCTCATCAACAGGGGGAGAACCCGGGAACACCATATATTTT. V is TRBV18 and J is TRBJ1-3; TRBD1 agrees at 8 bases. Germline trimming cut 5 bases from V and 7 bases from J; bases unmatched to any gene: 13. This CDR3 has 16 amino acids. The germline CDR1 and CDR2 sequences are KGHSH and LQKENI.